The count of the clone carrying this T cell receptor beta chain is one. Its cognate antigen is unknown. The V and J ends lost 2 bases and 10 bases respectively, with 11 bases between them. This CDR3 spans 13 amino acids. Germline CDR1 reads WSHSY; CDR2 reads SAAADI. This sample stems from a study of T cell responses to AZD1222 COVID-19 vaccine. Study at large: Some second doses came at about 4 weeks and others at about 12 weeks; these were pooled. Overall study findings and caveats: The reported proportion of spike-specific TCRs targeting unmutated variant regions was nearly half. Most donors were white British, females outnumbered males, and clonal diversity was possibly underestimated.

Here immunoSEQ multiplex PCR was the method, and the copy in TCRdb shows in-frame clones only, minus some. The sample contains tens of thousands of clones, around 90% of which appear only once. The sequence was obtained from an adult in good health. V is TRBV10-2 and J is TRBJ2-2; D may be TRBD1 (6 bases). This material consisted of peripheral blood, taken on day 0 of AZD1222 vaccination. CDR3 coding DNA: TGCGCCAGCAGTGAGAATGTGGGGGCGGAGCTGTTTTTT. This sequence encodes CASSENVGAELFF.